This is a list of T cell receptor beta chains from one sample in a study of T cells in Graves' hyperthyroidism and ophthalmopathy. Each CDR3 protein is one row after TCRdb ran MiXCR on the multiplex PCR reads. This table holds over 250,000 distinct CDR3 sequences, roughly 22% found once. Input material: blood. These TCRs come from a man aged 30 to 45 with Graves' ophthalmopathy. The CDR3 runs from the conserved cysteine through the conserved F or W. The D gene is left open where the match is weak. Not all rows give a size; the values are once, few, many and, for expanded clones, a class.

v_gene: TRBV12-3/TRBV12-4
j_gene: TRBJ2-1
len: 15
abundance: many
d_gene: NA
CDR3nt: TGTGCCAGCAGTCTGCAAGGGAGCTCCTACAATGAGCAGTTCTTC
CDR3aa: CASSLQGSSYNEQFF

v_gene: TRBV29-1
j_gene: TRBJ2-1
len: 16
abundance: NA
d_gene: NA
CDR3nt: TGCAGCGTTGAAGGGTACAGGGACGGCTCCTACAATGAGCAGTTCTTC
CDR3aa: CSVEGYRDGSYNEQFF

v_gene: TRBV27
j_gene: TRBJ1-2
len: 14
abundance: many
d_gene: TRBD1
CDR3nt: TGTGCCAGCAGTTTTACAGGGGGCTTCTATGGCTACACCTTC
CDR3aa: CASSFTGGFYGYTF

v_gene: TRBV4-1
j_gene: TRBJ1-1
len: 14
abundance: NA
d_gene: TRBD1
CDR3nt: TGCGCCAGCAGCCATACAGGGGCGGGAACTGAAGCTTTCTTT
CDR3aa: CASSHTGAGTEAFF

v_gene: TRBV20-1
j_gene: TRBJ1-2
len: 12
abundance: many
d_gene: NA
CDR3nt: TGCAGTGCTAGCGGAGGGTCAGACGGCTACACCTTC
CDR3aa: CSASGGSDGYTF

v_gene: TRBV6-5
j_gene: TRBJ2-7
len: 13
abundance: NA
d_gene: NA
CDR3nt: TGTGCCAGCAGTTACCGGACCCAAAACGAGCAGTACTTC
CDR3aa: CASSYRTQNEQYF

v_gene: TRBV19
j_gene: TRBJ1-3
len: 15
abundance: NA
d_gene: NA
CDR3nt: TGTGCCAGTAGCCCGAGCGAAATTCCAGCAAACACCATATATTTT
CDR3aa: CASSPSEIPANTIYF

v_gene: TRBV6-1
j_gene: TRBJ1-1
len: 12
abundance: few
d_gene: NA
CDR3nt: TGTGCCAGCACAACAGGGTACACTGAAGCTTTCTTT
CDR3aa: CASTTGYTEAFF

v_gene: TRBV28
j_gene: TRBJ2-7
len: 15
abundance: many
d_gene: TRBD1
CDR3nt: TGTGCCAGCAGTCCATGGGGGACAGGGCTATACGAGCAGTACTTC
CDR3aa: CASSPWGTGLYEQYF

v_gene: TRBV5-1
j_gene: TRBJ2-6
len: 16
abundance: few
d_gene: TRBD1
CDR3nt: TGCGCCAGCAGGACAGGGGAAGGATCTGGGGCCAACGTCCTGACTTTC
CDR3aa: CASRTGEGSGANVLTF

v_gene: TRBV11-2
j_gene: TRBJ2-2
len: 14
abundance: NA
d_gene: NA
CDR3nt: TGTGCCAGCAGCCAACTTAGGAACACCGGGGAGCTGTTTTTT
CDR3aa: CASSQLRNTGELFF

v_gene: TRBV28
j_gene: TRBJ2-1
len: 12
abundance: many
d_gene: NA
CDR3nt: TGTGCCAGCAGTTTGTGGGACAATGAGCAGTTCTTC
CDR3aa: CASSLWDNEQFF

v_gene: TRBV9
j_gene: TRBJ2-1
len: 13
abundance: NA
d_gene: NA
CDR3nt: TGTGCCAGCAGCGGCCTACAGGGCAATGAGCAGTTCTTC
CDR3aa: CASSGLQGNEQFF

v_gene: TRBV7-9
j_gene: TRBJ1-4
len: 14
abundance: many
d_gene: NA
CDR3nt: TGTGCCAGCAGCTTAGTGGGAACTAATGAAAAACTGTTTTTT
CDR3aa: CASSLVGTNEKLFF

v_gene: TRBV14
j_gene: TRBJ2-5
len: 14
abundance: NA
d_gene: NA
CDR3nt: TGTGCCAGCAGCCACCCTTCGATCCAAGAGACCCAGTACTTC
CDR3aa: CASSHPSIQETQYF

v_gene: TRBV4-1
j_gene: TRBJ1-5
len: 13
abundance: NA
d_gene: NA
CDR3nt: TGCGCCAGCAGCCAAGAGAGGGCGGGGCCCCAGCATTTT
CDR3aa: CASSQERAGPQHF

v_gene: TRBV7-9
j_gene: TRBJ1-1
len: 14
abundance: NA
d_gene: NA
CDR3nt: TGTGCCAGCAGCTTGACAACAGGGTCGCTTTCGGCTTTCTTT
CDR3aa: CASSLTTGSLSAFF

v_gene: TRBV28
j_gene: TRBJ2-2
len: 17
abundance: NA
d_gene: TRBD2
CDR3nt: TGTGCCAGCAGTTCCCCCGAGAAGCGGGAGGAATCCGGGGAGCTGTTTTTT
CDR3aa: CASSSPEKREESGELFF

v_gene: TRBV28
j_gene: TRBJ1-5
len: 15
abundance: many
d_gene: TRBD1
CDR3nt: TGTGCCAGCAGCGCACGGGGGACAGGTCGACAGCCCCAGCATTTT
CDR3aa: CASSARGTGRQPQHF

v_gene: TRBV19
j_gene: TRBJ1-5
len: 16
abundance: few
d_gene: TRBD1
CDR3nt: TGTGCCAGTAAGTGGACAGGGGGAAATAGCAATCAGCCCCAGCATTTT
CDR3aa: CASKWTGGNSNQPQHF

v_gene: TRBV11-1
j_gene: TRBJ2-7
len: 15
abundance: many
d_gene: NA
CDR3nt: TGTGCCAGCAGCCTCCGGGACTCAGGTAACTACGAGCAGTACTTC
CDR3aa: CASSLRDSGNYEQYF

v_gene: TRBV7-9
j_gene: TRBJ1-6
len: 14
abundance: many
d_gene: NA
CDR3nt: TGTGCCAGCAGCTTGGGGCAGGCCAGCTCACCCCTCCACTTT
CDR3aa: CASSLGQASSPLHF

v_gene: TRBV27
j_gene: TRBJ1-5
len: 14
abundance: few
d_gene: NA
CDR3nt: TGTGCCAGCAGTAAAGGGGACGGTGGTCAGCCCCAGCATTTT
CDR3aa: CASSKGDGGQPQHF

v_gene: TRBV11-1
j_gene: TRBJ2-1
len: 16
abundance: many
d_gene: TRBD2
CDR3nt: TGTGCCAGCAGCTCGCAGACTAGCGGGAGAAGAAATGAGCAGTTCTTC
CDR3aa: CASSSQTSGRRNEQFF

v_gene: TRBV9
j_gene: TRBJ1-1
len: 14
abundance: NA
d_gene: NA
CDR3nt: TGTGCCAGCAGCGTAGGTCGCCGGGGCCATGAAGCTTTCTTT
CDR3aa: CASSVGRRGHEAFF

v_gene: TRBV3-1
j_gene: TRBJ1-2
len: 14
abundance: NA
d_gene: TRBD1
CDR3nt: TGTGCCAGCAGCGACAGGGGAGCTAGCTATGGCTACACCTTC
CDR3aa: CASSDRGASYGYTF

v_gene: TRBV30
j_gene: TRBJ1-5
len: 12
abundance: many
d_gene: NA
CDR3nt: TGTGCCTGGAGTGAGGGAAGTCAGCCCCAGCATTTT
CDR3aa: CAWSEGSQPQHF

v_gene: TRBV28
j_gene: TRBJ1-6
len: 13
abundance: many
d_gene: TRBD1
CDR3nt: TGTGCCAGCAGACCCCGGACAGGGGCGCCCCTCCACTTT
CDR3aa: CASRPRTGAPLHF

v_gene: TRBV6-1
j_gene: TRBJ2-1
len: 16
abundance: few
d_gene: TRBD2
CDR3nt: TGTGCCAGCTCCGCCTTACTAGCGGGAGTTAACAATGAGCAGTTCTTC
CDR3aa: CASSALLAGVNNEQFF

v_gene: TRBV12-3/TRBV12-4
j_gene: TRBJ2-7
len: 15
abundance: NA
d_gene: TRBD2
CDR3nt: TGTGCCAGCAGTCCCCGGGGACTAAGCGGGTACGAGCAGTACTTC
CDR3aa: CASSPRGLSGYEQYF

v_gene: TRBV7-2
j_gene: TRBJ2-3
len: 13
abundance: NA
d_gene: NA
CDR3nt: TGTGCCAGCAGTTCCCAACTAGCAGATACGCAGTATTTT
CDR3aa: CASSSQLADTQYF

v_gene: TRBV11-3
j_gene: TRBJ1-5
len: 13
abundance: once
d_gene: NA
CDR3nt: TGTGCCAGTGCGGACATTCGCAATCAGCCCCAGCATTTT
CDR3aa: CASADIRNQPQHF

v_gene: TRBV29-1
j_gene: TRBJ1-1
len: 12
abundance: NA
d_gene: NA
CDR3nt: TGCAGCGTCGCCCAGGGAGGGACTGAAGCTTTCTTT
CDR3aa: CSVAQGGTEAFF

v_gene: TRBV7-8
j_gene: TRBJ2-1
len: 14
abundance: few
d_gene: TRBD2
CDR3nt: TGTGCCAGCAAACTAGCGGGAGGGCCGAAGGAGCAGTTCTTC
CDR3aa: CASKLAGGPKEQFF

v_gene: TRBV18
j_gene: TRBJ2-7
len: 16
abundance: few
d_gene: TRBD2
CDR3nt: TGTGCCAGCTCACCTACTAGCGGTTTAAGGATCTACGAGCAGTACTTC
CDR3aa: CASSPTSGLRIYEQYF

v_gene: TRBV12-3/TRBV12-4
j_gene: TRBJ2-2
len: 12
abundance: few
d_gene: NA
CDR3nt: TGTGCCAGCAGGTCCAGGGGAAGGGAGCTGTTTTTT
CDR3aa: CASRSRGRELFF

v_gene: TRBV12-3/TRBV12-4
j_gene: TRBJ2-2
len: 19
abundance: few
d_gene: NA
CDR3nt: TGTGCCAGCACCCCCCGCGGCATTAGGACAATCGCGAACACCGGGGAGCTGTTTTTT
CDR3aa: CASTPRGIRTIANTGELFF

v_gene: TRBV15
j_gene: TRBJ2-3
len: 15
abundance: few
d_gene: NA
CDR3nt: TGTGCCACCAGCAGAGATACGGGAGACACAGATACGCAGTATTTT
CDR3aa: CATSRDTGDTDTQYF

v_gene: TRBV29-1
j_gene: TRBJ2-5
len: 14
abundance: NA
d_gene: NA
CDR3nt: TGCAGCGTTGAGGGGTCTGGAGGGATCGAGACCCAGTACTTC
CDR3aa: CSVEGSGGIETQYF

v_gene: TRBV10-3
j_gene: TRBJ2-7
len: 14
abundance: few
d_gene: TRBD2
CDR3nt: TGTGCCATCAGGACTAGCGGGGTTAACTACGAGCAGTACTTC
CDR3aa: CAIRTSGVNYEQYF

v_gene: TRBV20-1
j_gene: TRBJ2-5
len: 10
abundance: NA
d_gene: NA
CDR3nt: TGCAGTGCTTACATGGAAGCCCAGTACTTC
CDR3aa: CSAYMEAQYF

v_gene: TRBV7-3
j_gene: TRBJ2-3
len: 16
abundance: NA
d_gene: NA
CDR3nt: TGTGCCAGCAGCTTAACGGCCCGAGGGAGCACAGATACGCAGTATTTT
CDR3aa: CASSLTARGSTDTQYF

v_gene: TRBV20-1
j_gene: TRBJ2-3
len: 16
abundance: many
d_gene: TRBD2
CDR3nt: TGCAGTGCTAGATCTTTGACTAGCGGGTTCACAGATACGCAGTATTTT
CDR3aa: CSARSLTSGFTDTQYF

v_gene: TRBV6-5
j_gene: TRBJ1-1
len: 13
abundance: NA
d_gene: TRBD1
CDR3nt: TGTGCCAGCAGTAACAGGGGAAAAACTGAAGCTTTCTTT
CDR3aa: CASSNRGKTEAFF

v_gene: TRBV12-5
j_gene: TRBJ1-6
len: 15
abundance: once
d_gene: NA
CDR3nt: TGTGCTAGTGGTTTGGTAGAAGGGGTCAATTCACCCCTCCACTTT
CDR3aa: CASGLVEGVNSPLHF

v_gene: TRBV6-1
j_gene: TRBJ1-3
len: 15
abundance: NA
d_gene: NA
CDR3nt: TGTGCCAGCAGGGGATCAGGACGGTCTGGAAACACCATATATTTT
CDR3aa: CASRGSGRSGNTIYF

v_gene: TRBV3-1
j_gene: TRBJ1-6
len: 15
abundance: NA
d_gene: NA
CDR3nt: TGTGCCAGCAGCCAAGATTTCGGGTTGAATTCACCCCTCCACTTT
CDR3aa: CASSQDFGLNSPLHF